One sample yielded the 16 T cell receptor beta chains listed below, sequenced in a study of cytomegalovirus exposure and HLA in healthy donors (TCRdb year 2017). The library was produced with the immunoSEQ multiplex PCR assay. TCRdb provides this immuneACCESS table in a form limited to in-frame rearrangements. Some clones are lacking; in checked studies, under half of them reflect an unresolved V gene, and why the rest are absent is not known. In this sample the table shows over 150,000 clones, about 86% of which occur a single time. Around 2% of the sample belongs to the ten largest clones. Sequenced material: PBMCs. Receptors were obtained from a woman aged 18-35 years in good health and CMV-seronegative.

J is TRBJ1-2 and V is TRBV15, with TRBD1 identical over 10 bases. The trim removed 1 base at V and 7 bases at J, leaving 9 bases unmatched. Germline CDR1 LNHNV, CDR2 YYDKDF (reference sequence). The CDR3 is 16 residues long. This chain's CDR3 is CATSRGSSDRGPGYTF. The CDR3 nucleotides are TGTGCCACCAGCAGAGGTTCTAGTGACAGGGGGCCTGGCTACACCTTC.

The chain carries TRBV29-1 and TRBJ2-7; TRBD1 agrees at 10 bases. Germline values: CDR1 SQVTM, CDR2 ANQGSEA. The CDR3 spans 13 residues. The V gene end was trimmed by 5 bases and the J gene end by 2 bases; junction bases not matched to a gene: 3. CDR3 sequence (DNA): TGCAGCGTTCCGGGACAGGGGCCCTACGAGCAGTACTTC. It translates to CSVPGQGPYEQYF.

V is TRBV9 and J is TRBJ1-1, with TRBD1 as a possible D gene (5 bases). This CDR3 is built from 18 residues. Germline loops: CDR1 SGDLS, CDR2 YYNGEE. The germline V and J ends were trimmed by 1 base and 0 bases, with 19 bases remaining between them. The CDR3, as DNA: TGTGCCAGCAGCGTAAATGGGCAGGCAGGGAATTTGAACACTGAAGCTTTCTTT. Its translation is CASSVNGQAGNLNTEAFF.

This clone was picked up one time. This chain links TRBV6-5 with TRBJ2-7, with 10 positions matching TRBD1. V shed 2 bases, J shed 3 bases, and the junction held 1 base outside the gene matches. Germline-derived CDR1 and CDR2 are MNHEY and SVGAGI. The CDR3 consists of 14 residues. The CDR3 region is CASSYGQGVYEQYF. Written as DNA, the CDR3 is TGTGCCAGCAGTTACGGACAGGGGGTCTACGAGCAGTACTTC.

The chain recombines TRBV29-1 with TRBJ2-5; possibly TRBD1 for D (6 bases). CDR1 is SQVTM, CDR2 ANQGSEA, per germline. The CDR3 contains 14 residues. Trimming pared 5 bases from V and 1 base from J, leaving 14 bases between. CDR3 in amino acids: CSVTRRGGQETQYF. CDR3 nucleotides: TGCAGCGTTACCAGGCGAGGGGGCCAAGAGACCCAGTACTTC.

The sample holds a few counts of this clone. DNA of the CDR3: TGTGCCAGCAGCCCGAGGCTCCGCGAGCAGTACTTC. The encoded protein is CASSPRLREQYF. The rearrangement joins TRBV5-6 to TRBJ2-7, with no clear D. Germline CDR1 reads SGHDT; CDR2 reads YYEEEE. V lost 4 bases and J lost 6, with 11 bases in between. The length of the CDR3 is 12 residues.

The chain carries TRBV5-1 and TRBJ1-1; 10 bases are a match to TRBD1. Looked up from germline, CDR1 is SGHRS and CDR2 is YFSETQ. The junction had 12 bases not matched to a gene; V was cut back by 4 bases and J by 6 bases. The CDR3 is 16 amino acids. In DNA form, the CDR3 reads TGCGCCAGCAGCCCCCGACCGGGACAGGGGATCCCTGAAGCTTTCTTT. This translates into CASSPRPGQGIPEAFF.

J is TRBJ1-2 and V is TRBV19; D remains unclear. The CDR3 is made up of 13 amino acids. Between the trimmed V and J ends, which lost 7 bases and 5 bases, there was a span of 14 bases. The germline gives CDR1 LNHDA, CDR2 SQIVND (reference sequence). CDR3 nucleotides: TGTGCCAGTACCCCTGGGCACCTATATGGCTACACCTTC. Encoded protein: CASTPGHLYGYTF.

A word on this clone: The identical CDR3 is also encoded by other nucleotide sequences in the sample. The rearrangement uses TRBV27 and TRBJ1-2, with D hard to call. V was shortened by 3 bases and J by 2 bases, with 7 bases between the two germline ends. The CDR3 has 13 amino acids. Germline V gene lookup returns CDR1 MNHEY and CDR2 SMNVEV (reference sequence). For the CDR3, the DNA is TGTGCCAGCAGTTTGGAGGGCAACTATGGCTACACCTTC. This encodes CASSLEGNYGYTF.

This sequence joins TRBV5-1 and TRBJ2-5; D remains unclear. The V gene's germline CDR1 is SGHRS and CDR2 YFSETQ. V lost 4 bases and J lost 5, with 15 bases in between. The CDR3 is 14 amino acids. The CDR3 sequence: CASSPSSGRETQYF. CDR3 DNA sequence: TGCGCCAGCAGCCCCAGTTCGGGTAGGGAGACCCAGTACTTC.

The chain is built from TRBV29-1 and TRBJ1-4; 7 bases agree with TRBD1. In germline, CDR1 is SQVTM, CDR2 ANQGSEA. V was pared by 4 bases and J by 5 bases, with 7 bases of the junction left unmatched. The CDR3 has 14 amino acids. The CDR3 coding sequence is TGCAGCGTTGGGATAGGGGGCGGGAATGAAAAACTGTTTTTT. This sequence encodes CSVGIGGGNEKLFF. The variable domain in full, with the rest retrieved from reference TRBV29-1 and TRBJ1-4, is SAVISQKPSRDICQRGTSLTIQCQVDSQVTMMFWYRQQPGQSLTLIATANQGSEATYESGFVIDKFPISRPNLTFSTLTVSNMSPEDSSIYLCSVGIGGGNEKLFFGSGTQLSVL.

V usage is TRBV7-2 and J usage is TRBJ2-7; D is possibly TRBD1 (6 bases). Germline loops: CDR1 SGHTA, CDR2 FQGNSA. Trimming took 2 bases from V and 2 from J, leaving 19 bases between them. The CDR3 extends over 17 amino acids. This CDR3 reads CASSLRTVDQFPYEQYF. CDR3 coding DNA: TGTGCCAGCAGCTTAAGGACAGTGGACCAATTTCCCTACGAGCAGTACTTC.

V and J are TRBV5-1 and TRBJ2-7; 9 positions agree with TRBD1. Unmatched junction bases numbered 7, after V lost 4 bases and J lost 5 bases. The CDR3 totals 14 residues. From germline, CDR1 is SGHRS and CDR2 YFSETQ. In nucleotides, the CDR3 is TGCGCCAGCAGCCCCGAGGGACAGGGTAACGAGCAGTACTTC. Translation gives CASSPEGQGNEQYF.

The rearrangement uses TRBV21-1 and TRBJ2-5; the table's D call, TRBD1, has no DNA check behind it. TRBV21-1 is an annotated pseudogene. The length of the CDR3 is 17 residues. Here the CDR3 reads CASSFRKGTGGRETQYF. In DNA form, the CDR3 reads TGTGCCAGCAGCTTCCGAAAGGGGACAGGGGGCAGAGAGACCCAGTACTTC.

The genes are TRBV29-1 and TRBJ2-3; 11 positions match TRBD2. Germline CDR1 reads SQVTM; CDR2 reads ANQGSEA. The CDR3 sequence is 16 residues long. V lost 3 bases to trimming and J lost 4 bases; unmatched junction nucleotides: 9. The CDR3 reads CSVETSGTYTPDTQYF. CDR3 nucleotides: TGCAGCGTTGAGACTAGCGGGACCTATACCCCAGATACGCAGTATTTT.

The CDR3 is CASSVRGLQKLFF. The CDR3, as DNA: TGTGCCAGCAGCGTAAGGGGATTGCAAAAACTGTTTTTT. J is TRBJ1-4 and V is TRBV7-2; maybe TRBD1 (5 bases). V was shortened by 5 bases and J by 9 bases, with 13 bases between the two germline ends. CDR3 size: 13 residues. CDR1 is SGHTA and CDR2 is FQGNSA in the germline V gene.